This TCR beta chain emerged from a study of blood T cell repertoires in COVID-19. Study overall: Donors in the United States, Italy and Spain gave samples during acute or convalescent COVID-19. The cDNA or gDNA used as material had been derived from T cells, B-cell-depleted T cells, or PBMCs.

This clone has a handful of counts. In the authors' methods: How many nucleated cells were present was estimated from reference gene primer amplification. Libraries were prepared by immunoSEQ multiplex PCR; TCRdb keeps only in-frame clonotypes and omits some of them. D and trimming come from the DNA, and the V and J calls and clone size come from that table. The sample records around 98,000 clones, under 85% being singletons. Germline V gene data show CDR1 as MGHRA and CDR2 as YSYEKL. This CDR3 comprises 19 residues. V lost 3 bases, J lost 8 bases, and 19 bases stayed unmatched. Sequencing was performed on peripheral blood. V is TRBV4-1 and J is TRBJ2-1, with TRBD2 matching 10 bases. The clonotype originates from a man in his 70s with acute or convalescent COVID-19. DNA of the CDR3: TGCGCCAGCAGCCATATGGCTCCTAGCGGGAGTTCCCGGGGAGATGAGCAGTTCTTC. Its protein product is CASSHMAPSGSSRGDEQFF.